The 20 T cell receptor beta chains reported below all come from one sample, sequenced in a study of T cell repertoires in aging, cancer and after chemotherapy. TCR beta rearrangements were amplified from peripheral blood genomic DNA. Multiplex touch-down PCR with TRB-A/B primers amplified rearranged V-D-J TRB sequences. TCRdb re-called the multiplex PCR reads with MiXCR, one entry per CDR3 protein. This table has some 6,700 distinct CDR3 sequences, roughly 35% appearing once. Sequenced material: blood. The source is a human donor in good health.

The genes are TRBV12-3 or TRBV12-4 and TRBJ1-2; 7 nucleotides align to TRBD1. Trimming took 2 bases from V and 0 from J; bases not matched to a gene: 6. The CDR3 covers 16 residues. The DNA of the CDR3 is TGTGCCAGCAGTTTATCTACCGGGACAGCTAACTATGGCTACACCTTC. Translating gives CASSLSTGTANYGYTF.

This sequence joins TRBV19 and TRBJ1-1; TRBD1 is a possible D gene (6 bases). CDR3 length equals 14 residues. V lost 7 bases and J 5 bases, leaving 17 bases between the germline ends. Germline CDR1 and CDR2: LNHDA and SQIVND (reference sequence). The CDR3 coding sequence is TGTGCCAGTATCCCTGGTGGGGGGCGGACTGAAGCTTTCTTT. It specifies CASIPGGGRTEAFF. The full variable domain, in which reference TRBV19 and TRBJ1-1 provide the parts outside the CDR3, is DGGITQSPKYLFRKEGQNVTLSCEQNLNHDAMYWYRQDPGQGLRLIYYSQIVNDFQKGDIAEGYSVSREKKESFPLTVTSAQKNPTAFYLCASIPGGGRTEAFFGQGTRLTVV.

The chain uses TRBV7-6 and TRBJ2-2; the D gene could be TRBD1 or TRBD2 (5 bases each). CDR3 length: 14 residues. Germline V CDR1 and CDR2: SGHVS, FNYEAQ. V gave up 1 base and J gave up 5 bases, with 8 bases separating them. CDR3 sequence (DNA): TGTGCCAGCAGCTTAGTGGGGGAAACCGGGGAGCTGTTTTTT. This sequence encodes CASSLVGETGELFF.

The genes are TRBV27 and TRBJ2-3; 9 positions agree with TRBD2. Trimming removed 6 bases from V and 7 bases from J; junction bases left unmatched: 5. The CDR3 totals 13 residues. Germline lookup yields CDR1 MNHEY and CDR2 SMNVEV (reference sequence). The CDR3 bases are TGTGCCAGCAGGCGGGGGGGCCGGTATACGCAGTATTTT. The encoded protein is CASRRGGRYTQYF.

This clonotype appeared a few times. The CDR3 region is CASRTTGTNEKLFF. Written as DNA, the CDR3 is TGTGCCAGCAGGACGACAGGGACTAATGAAAAACTGTTTTTT. V is TRBV6-5 and J is TRBJ1-4, with 7 nucleotides matching TRBD1. CDR1 and CDR2 (germline): MNHEY, SVGAGI. The CDR3 is made up of 14 amino acids. The trim removed 6 bases at V and 2 bases at J, leaving 3 bases unmatched.

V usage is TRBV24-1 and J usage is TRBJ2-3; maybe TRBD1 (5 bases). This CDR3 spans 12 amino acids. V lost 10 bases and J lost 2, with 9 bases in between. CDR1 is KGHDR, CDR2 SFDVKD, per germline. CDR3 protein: CATARDTDTQYF. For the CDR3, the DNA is TGTGCCACGGCCAGGGACACAGATACGCAGTATTTT.

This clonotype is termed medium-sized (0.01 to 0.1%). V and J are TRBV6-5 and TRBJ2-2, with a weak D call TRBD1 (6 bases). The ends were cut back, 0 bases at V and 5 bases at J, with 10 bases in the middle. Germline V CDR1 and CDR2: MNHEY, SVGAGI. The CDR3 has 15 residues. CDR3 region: CASSYSRGSTGELFF. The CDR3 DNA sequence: TGTGCCAGCAGTTACTCAAGGGGGAGTACCGGGGAGCTGTTTTTT.

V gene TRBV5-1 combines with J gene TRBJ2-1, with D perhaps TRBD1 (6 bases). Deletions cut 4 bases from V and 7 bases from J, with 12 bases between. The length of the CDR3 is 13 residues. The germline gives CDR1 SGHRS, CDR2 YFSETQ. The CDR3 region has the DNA TGCGCCAGCAGCGATACAGGGTTGAATGAGCAGTTCTTC. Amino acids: CASSDTGLNEQFF.

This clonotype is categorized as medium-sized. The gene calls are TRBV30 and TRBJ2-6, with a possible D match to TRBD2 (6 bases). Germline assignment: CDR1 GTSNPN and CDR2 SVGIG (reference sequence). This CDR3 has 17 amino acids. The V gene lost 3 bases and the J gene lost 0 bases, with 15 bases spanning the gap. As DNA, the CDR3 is TGTGCCTGGAGGGGGGGACTGCCTGGCTCTGGGGCCAACGTCCTGACTTTC. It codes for CAWRGGLPGSGANVLTF.

The DNA of the CDR3 is TGTGCCACCAGTGACCCTCGGACAGAATCCAACCAAGAGACCCAGTACTTC. As protein: CATSDPRTESNQETQYF. The chain recombines TRBV24-1 with TRBJ2-5; D perhaps matches TRBD1 (6 bases). This CDR3 has 17 residues. V was shortened by 4 bases and J by 0 bases, with 17 bases between the two germline ends. Germline-derived CDR1 and CDR2 are KGHDR and SFDVKD.

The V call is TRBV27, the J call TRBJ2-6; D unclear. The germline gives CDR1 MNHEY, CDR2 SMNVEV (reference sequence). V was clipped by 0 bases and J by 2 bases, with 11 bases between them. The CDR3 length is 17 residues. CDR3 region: CASSLSVGVAGANVLTF. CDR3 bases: TGTGCCAGCAGTTTATCGGTGGGCGTAGCTGGGGCCAACGTCCTGACTTTC.

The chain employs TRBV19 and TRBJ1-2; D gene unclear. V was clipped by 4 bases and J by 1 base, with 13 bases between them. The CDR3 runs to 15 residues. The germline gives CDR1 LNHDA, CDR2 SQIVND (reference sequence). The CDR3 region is CASSTHTRNNYGYTF. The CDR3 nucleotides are TGTGCCAGTAGTACCCACACCAGGAATAACTATGGCTACACCTTC. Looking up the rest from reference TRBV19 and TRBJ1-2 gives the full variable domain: DGGITQSPKYLFRKEGQNVTLSCEQNLNHDAMYWYRQDPGQGLRLIYYSQIVNDFQKGDIAEGYSVSREKKESFPLTVTSAQKNPTAFYLCASSTHTRNNYGYTFGSGTRLTVV.

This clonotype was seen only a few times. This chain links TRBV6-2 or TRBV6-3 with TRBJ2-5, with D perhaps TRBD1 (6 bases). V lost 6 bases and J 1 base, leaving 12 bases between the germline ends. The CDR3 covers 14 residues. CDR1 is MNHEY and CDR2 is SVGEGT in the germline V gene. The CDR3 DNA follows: TGTGCCAGCAGCCGCACAGGGCGCCAAGAGACCCAGTACTTC. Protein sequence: CASSRTGRQETQYF.

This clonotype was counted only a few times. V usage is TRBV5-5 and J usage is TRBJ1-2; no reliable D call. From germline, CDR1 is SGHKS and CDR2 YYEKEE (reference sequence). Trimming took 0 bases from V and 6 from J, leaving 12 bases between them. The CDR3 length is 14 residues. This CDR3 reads CASSLGWNTDGYTF. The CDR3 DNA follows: TGTGCCAGCAGCTTGGGCTGGAATACGGATGGCTACACCTTC.

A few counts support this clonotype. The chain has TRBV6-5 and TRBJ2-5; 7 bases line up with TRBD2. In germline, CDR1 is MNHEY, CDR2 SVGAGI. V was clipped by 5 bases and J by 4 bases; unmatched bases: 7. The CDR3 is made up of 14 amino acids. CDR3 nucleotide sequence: TGTGCCAGCAGTCCCCTGGGGGGGGTAGAGACCCAGTACTTC. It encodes CASSPLGGVETQYF.

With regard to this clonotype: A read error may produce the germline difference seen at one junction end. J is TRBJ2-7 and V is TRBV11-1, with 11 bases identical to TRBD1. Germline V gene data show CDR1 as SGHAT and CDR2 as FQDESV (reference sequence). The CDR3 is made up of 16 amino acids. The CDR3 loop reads CASSSSLDRGRNEQYF. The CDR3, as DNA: TGCGCCAGCAGCTCAAGCCTGGACAGGGGGCGAAACGAGCAGTACTTC.

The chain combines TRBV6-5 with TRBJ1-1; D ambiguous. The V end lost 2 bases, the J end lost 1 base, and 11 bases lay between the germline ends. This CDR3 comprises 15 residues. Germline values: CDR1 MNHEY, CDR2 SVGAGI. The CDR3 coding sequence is TGTGCCAGCAGTTACAATCGGCAGCCGAACACTGAAGCTTTCTTT. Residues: CASSYNRQPNTEAFF.

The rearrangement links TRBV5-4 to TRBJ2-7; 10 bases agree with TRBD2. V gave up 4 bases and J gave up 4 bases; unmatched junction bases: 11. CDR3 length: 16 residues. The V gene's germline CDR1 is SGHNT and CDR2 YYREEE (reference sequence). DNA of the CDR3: TGTGCCAGCAGCCAGGGGGGACTAGCGTCTTCTTACGAGCAGTACTTC. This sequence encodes CASSQGGLASSYEQYF. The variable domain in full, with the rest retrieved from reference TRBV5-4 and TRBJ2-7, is ETGVTQSPTHLIKTRGQQVTLRCSSQSGHNTVSWYQQALGQGPQFIFQYYREEENGRGNFPPRFSGLQFPNYSSELNVNALELDDSALYLCASSQGGLASSYEQYFGPGTRLTVT.

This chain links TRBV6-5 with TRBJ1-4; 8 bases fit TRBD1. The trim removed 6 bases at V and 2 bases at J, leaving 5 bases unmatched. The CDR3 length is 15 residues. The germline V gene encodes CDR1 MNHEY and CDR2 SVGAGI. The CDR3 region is CASSNRGWTNEKLFF. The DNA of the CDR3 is TGTGCCAGCAGCAACAGGGGGTGGACTAATGAAAAACTGTTTTTT.

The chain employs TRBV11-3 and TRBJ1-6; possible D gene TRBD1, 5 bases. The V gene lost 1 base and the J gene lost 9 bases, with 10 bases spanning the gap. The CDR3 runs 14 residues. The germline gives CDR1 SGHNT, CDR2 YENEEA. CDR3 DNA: TGTGCCAGCAGCTTAGCAGGGTTTGGTTCACCCCTCCACTTT. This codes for CASSLAGFGSPLHF.